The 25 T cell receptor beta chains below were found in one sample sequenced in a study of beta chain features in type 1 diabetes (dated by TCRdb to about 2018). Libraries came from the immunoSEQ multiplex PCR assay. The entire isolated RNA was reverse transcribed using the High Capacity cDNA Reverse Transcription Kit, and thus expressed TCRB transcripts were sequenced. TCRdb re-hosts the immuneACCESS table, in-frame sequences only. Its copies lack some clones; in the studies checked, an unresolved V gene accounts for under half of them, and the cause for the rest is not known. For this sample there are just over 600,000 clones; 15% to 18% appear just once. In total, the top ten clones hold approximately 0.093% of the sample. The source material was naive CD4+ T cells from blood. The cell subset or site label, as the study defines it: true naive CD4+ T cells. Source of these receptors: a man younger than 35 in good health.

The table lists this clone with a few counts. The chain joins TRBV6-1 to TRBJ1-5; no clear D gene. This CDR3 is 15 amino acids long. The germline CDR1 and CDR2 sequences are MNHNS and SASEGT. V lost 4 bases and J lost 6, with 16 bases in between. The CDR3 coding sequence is TGTGCCAGCAGTGCCTCGATTCTGATAGCTCAGCCCCAGCATTTT. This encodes CASSASILIAQPQHF.

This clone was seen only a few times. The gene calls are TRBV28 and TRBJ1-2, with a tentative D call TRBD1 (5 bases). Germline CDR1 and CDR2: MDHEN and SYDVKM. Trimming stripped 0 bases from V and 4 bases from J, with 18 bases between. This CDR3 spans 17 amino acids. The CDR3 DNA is TGTGCCAGCAGTTTATGGGGGGGTGGACAAGTACGCTATGGCTACACCTTC. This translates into CASSLWGGGQVRYGYTF.

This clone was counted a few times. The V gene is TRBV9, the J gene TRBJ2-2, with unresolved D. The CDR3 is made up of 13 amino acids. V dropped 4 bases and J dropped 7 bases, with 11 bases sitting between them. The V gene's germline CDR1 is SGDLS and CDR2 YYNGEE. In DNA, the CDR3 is TGTGCCAGCAGCCCAAGAACCTACGGGGAGCTGTTTTTT. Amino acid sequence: CASSPRTYGELFF.

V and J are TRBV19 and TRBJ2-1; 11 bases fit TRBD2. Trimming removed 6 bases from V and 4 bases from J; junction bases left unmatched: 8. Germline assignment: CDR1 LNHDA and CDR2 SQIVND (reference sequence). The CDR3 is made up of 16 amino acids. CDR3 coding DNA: TGTGCCAGTAGCACTACTAGCGGGAGATCTTACAATGAGCAGTTCTTC. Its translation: CASSTTSGRSYNEQFF.

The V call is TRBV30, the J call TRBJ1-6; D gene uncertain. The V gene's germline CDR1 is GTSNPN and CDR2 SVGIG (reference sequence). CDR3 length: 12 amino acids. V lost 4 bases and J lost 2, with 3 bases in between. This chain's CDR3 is CAWKPYNSPLHF. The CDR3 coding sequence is TGTGCCTGGAAGCCCTATAATTCACCCCTCCACTTT. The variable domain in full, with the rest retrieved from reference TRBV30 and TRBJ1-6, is SQTIHQWPATLVQPVGSPLSLECTVEGTSNPNLYWYRQAAGRGLQLLFYSVGIGQISSEVPQNLSASRPQDRQFILSSKKLLLSDSGFYLCAWKPYNSPLHFGNGTRLTVT.

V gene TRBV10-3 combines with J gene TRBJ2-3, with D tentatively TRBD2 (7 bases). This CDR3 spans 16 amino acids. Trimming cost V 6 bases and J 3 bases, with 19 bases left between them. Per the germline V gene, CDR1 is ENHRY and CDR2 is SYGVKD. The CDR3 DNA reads TGTGCCATCAGCGATCCGACGGGGGGCGTAACAGATACGCAGTATTTT. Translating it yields CAISDPTGGVTDTQYF.

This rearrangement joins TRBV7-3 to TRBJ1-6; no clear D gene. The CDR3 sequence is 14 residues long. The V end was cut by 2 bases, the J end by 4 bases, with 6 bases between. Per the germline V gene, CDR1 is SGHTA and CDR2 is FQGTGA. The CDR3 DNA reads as TGTGCCAGCAGCTTAGGAATTTATAATTCACCCCTCCACTTT. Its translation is CASSLGIYNSPLHF.

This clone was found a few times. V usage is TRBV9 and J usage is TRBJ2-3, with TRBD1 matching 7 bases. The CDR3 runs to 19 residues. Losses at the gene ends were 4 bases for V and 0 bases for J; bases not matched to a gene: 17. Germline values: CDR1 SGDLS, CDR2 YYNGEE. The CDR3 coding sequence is TGTGCCAGCAGCACCCACCGCACAAAATGGACAGGTAGCACAGATACGCAGTATTTT. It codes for CASSTHRTKWTGSTDTQYF.

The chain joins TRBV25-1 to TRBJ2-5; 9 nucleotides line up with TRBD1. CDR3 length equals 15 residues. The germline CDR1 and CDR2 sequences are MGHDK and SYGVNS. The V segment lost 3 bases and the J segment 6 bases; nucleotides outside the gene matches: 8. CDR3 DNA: TGTGCCAGCAGTGACGGGGGGACAGGGAAAAAGACCCAGTACTTC. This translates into CASSDGGTGKKTQYF.

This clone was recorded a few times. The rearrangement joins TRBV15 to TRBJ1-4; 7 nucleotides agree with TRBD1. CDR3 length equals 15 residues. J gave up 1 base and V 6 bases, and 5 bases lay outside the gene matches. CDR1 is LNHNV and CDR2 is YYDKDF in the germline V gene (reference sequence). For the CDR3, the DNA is TGTGCCACCAGGAGGGGGCCCGAAACTAATGAAAAACTGTTTTTT. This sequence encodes CATRRGPETNEKLFF.

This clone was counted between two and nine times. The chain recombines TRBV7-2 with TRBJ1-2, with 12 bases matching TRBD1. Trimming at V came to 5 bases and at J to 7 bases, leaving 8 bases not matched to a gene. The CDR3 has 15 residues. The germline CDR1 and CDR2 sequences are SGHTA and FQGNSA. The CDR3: CASSHRDRGRLGYTF. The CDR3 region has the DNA TGTGCCAGCAGCCACCGGGACAGGGGGCGTCTTGGCTACACCTTC.

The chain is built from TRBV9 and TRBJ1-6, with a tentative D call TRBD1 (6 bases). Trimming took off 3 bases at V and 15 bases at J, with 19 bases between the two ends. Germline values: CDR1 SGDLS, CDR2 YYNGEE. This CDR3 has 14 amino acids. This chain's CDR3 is CASSEQGSSVHLHF. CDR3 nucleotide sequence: TGTGCCAGCAGCGAACAGGGATCGAGCGTTCACCTCCACTTT. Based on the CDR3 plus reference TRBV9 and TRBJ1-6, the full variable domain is DSGVTQTPKHLITATGQRVTLRCSPRSGDLSVYWYQQSLDQGLQFLIQYYNGEERAKGNILERFSAQQFPDLHSELNLSSLELGDSALYFCASSEQGSSVHLHFGNGTRLTVT.

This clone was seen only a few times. The CDR3 nucleotides are TGTGCCAGTAGTATTGAAGGTACCACAGATACGCAGTATTTT. Its protein is CASSIEGTTDTQYF. This chain uses TRBV19 with TRBJ2-3; D gene unclear. The CDR3 totals 14 residues. CDR1 is LNHDA and CDR2 is SQIVND in the germline V gene (reference sequence). The V gene lost 3 bases and the J gene lost 2 bases, with 9 bases spanning the gap. Filled out from reference TRBV19 and TRBJ2-3, the complete variable domain reads DGGITQSPKYLFRKEGQNVTLSCEQNLNHDAMYWYRQDPGQGLRLIYYSQIVNDFQKGDIAEGYSVSREKKESFPLTVTSAQKNPTAFYLCASSIEGTTDTQYFGPGTRLTVL.

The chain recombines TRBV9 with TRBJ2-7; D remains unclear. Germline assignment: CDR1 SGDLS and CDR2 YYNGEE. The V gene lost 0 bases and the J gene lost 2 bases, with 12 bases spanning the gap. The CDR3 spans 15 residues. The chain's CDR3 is CASSVGSAMTYEQYF. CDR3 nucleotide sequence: TGTGCCAGCAGCGTAGGCAGCGCGATGACCTACGAGCAGTACTTC.

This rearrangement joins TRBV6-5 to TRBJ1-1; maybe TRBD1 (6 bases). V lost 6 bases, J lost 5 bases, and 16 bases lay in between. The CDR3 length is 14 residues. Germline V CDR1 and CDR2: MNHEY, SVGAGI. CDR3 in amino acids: CASRSQGWLTEAFF. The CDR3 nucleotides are TGTGCCAGCAGATCACAGGGTTGGTTGACTGAAGCTTTCTTT.

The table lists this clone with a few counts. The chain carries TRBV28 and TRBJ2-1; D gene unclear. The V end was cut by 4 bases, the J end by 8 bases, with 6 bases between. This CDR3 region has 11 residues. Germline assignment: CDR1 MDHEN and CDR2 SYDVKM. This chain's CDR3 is CASSYRDEQFF. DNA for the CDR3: TGTGCCAGCAGTTACCGGGATGAGCAGTTCTTC.

CDR3 nucleotide sequence: TGTGCCAGCAGTTACGGTCGTCTAAGCTCCTACGAGCAGTACTTC. The encoded protein is CASSYGRLSSYEQYF. The J gene is TRBJ2-7, the V gene TRBV6-5; D is undetermined. The CDR3 length is 15 residues. Trimming removed 2 bases from V and 0 bases from J, with 11 bases in between. Per germline, CDR1 MNHEY and CDR2 SVGAGI.

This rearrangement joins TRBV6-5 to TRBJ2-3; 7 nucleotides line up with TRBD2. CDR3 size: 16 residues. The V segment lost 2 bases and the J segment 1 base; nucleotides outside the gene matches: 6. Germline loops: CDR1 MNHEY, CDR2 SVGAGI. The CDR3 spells CASSYRGGRGTDTQYF. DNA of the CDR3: TGTGCCAGCAGTTACCGGGGCGGGAGAGGCACAGATACGCAGTATTTT.

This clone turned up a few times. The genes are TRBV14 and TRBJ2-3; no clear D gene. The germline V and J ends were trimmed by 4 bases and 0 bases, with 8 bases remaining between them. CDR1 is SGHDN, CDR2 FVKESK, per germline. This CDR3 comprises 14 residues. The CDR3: CASSRLGSTDTQYF. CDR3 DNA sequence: TGTGCCAGCAGCCGCTTAGGTAGCACAGATACGCAGTATTTT.

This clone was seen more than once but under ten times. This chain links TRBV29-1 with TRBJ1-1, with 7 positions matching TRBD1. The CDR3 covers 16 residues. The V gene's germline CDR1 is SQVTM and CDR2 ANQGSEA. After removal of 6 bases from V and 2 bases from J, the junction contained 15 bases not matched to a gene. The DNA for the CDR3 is TGCAGCGTCCCTCGAGGGGGCGGCGGTCTAAACACTGAAGCTTTCTTT. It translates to CSVPRGGGGLNTEAFF.

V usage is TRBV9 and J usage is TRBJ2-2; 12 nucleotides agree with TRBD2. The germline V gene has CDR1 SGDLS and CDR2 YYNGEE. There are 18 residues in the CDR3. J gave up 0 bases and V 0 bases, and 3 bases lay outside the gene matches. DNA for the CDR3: TGTGCCAGCAGCGTAGCCCCTAGCGGGGGGGCGAACACCGGGGAGCTGTTTTTT. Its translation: CASSVAPSGGANTGELFF.

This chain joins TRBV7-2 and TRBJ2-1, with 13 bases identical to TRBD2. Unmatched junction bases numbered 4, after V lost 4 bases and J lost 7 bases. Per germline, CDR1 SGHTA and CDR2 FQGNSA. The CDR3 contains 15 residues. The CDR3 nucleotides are TGTGCCAGCAGCTCCGGACTAGCGGGAGTAAATGAGCAGTTCTTC. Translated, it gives CASSSGLAGVNEQFF.

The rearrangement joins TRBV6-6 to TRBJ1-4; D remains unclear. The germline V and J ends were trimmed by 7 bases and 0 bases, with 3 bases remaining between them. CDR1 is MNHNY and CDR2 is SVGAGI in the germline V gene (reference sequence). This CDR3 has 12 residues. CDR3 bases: TGTGCCAGCACTGCAACTAATGAAAAACTGTTTTTT. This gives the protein CASTATNEKLFF.

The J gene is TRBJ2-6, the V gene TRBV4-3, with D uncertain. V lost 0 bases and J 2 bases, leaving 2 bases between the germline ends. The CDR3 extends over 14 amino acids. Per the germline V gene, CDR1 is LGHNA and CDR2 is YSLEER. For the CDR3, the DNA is TGCGCCAGCAGCCAAGACGCTGGGGCCAACGTCCTGACTTTC. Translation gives CASSQDAGANVLTF.

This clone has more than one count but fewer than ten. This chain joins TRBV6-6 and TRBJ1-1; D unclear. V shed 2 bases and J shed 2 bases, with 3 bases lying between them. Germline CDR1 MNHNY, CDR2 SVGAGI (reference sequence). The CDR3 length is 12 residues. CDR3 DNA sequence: TGTGCCAGCAGTTACCCTAACACTGAAGCTTTCTTT. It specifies CASSYPNTEAFF.